The present T cell receptor (beta chain) was sequenced within a study of T-cell reconstitution after alpha-beta-depleted transplantation in children. Preparation of the TCRbeta library used unique molecular identifiers. TCRdb re-analysed the PCR reads in MiXCR, keeping a single row per CDR3 protein. The data contain approximately 490,000 distinct CDR3 sequences, about 10% of them singletons. This CDR3 is built from 14 residues. J lost 3 bases, V lost 4 bases, and 5 bases had no gene match. Germline loops: CDR1 SEHNR, CDR2 FQNEAQ (reference sequence). Ten or more counts support this clonotype. Its target is unknown. Overall study results and limits: T cells produced anew were the main source of T-cell counts and diversity one year after transplant.

This specimen was PBMCs, taken before TCRalphabeta/CD19-depleted stem cell transplant. This chain uses TRBV7-9 with TRBJ1-1, with TRBD1 matching 7 bases. This clonotype originated in a child aged 2-15 years with inherited bone marrow failure, due to receive a stem cell transplant. CDR3 in amino acids: CASSSQGYDTEAFF. The CDR3 coding sequence is TGTGCCAGCAGCTCACAGGGGTACGACACTGAAGCTTTCTTT.